This T cell receptor beta chain is from a study of cytomegalovirus exposure and HLA in healthy donors. Clones were sequenced by immunoSEQ multiplex PCR, and TCRdb holds only the in-frame ones, with some missing. The data show fewer than 200,000 clones, around 96% seen once. The CDR3 runs to 19 residues. Germline CDR1 and CDR2: LGHNA and YNFKEQ. Trimming pared 0 bases from V and 0 bases from J, leaving 17 bases between. The sequenced sample was PBMCs. This rearrangement joins TRBV4-2 to TRBJ1-4, with D perhaps TRBD1 (6 bases). The origin of this receptor is a woman in her late teens or twenties in good health and CMV-seronegative. CDR3 in DNA: TGTGCCAGCAGCCAAGATATAACGGGGGGGGCTGCAACTAATGAAAAACTGTTTTTT. Amino acid sequence: CASSQDITGGAATNEKLFF.